The 4 T cell receptor beta chains presented below share a single source sample, sequenced in a study of blood T cell repertoires in COVID-19. Sequenced by immunoSEQ multiplex PCR; TCRdb stores in-frame clones only, minus some. The table has about 500,000 clones, around 90% seen once. The sequenced material came from PBMCs or T cells enriched from blood (not recorded which). These receptors all stem from a woman under 30 who had recovered from COVID-19.

This sequence joins TRBV19 and TRBJ2-7; possibly TRBD2 for D (5 bases). CDR3 length equals 14 residues. V was clipped by 3 bases and J by 3 bases, with 12 bases between them. Per germline, CDR1 LNHDA and CDR2 SQIVND (reference sequence). The CDR3 loop reads CASSIPGEGYEQYF. The CDR3 DNA sequence: TGTGCCAGTAGTATTCCCGGCGAGGGCTACGAGCAGTACTTC.

About this clone itself: The same CDR3 can be traced to other DNA sequences in this sample. The chain uses TRBV7-9 and TRBJ1-3, with TRBD1 matching over 7 bases. This CDR3 region has 15 residues. V dropped 1 base and J dropped 4; count of bases not matched to a gene: 4. CDR1 and CDR2 from the germline V gene are SEHNR and FQNEAQ (reference sequence). The CDR3 reads CASSLEGDSGNTIYF. The CDR3 DNA follows: TGTGCCAGCAGCTTAGAGGGGGACAGCGGAAACACCATATATTTT.

This chain joins TRBV28 and TRBJ1-1; 11 nucleotides match TRBD1. From germline, CDR1 is MDHEN and CDR2 SYDVKM. CDR3 size: 15 residues. After removal of 3 bases from V and 1 base from J, the junction contained 1 base not matched to a gene. CDR3 DNA sequence: TGTGCCAGCAGTTTTGGGACAGGGGGGAACACTGAAGCTTTCTTT. This encodes CASSFGTGGNTEAFF.

The gene calls are TRBV5-1 and TRBJ1-6, with a weak D call TRBD1 (6 bases). The CDR3 totals 15 residues. V was trimmed by 4 bases and J by 6 bases, leaving 14 bases between them. Germline V gene data show CDR1 as SGHRS and CDR2 as YFSETQ. CDR3 sequence: CASSLRQAVNSPLHF. The CDR3, as DNA: TGCGCCAGCAGCCTGAGACAGGCCGTTAATTCACCCCTCCACTTT.